This T cell receptor (beta chain) was sequenced during a study of identical twins. Each CDR3 protein gets one entry after TCRdb re-called the 5' RACE reads with MiXCR. Counted here are 150,000 or so distinct CDR3 sequences, under 4.5% occurring once; the ten biggest clones make up roughly 8%. Ten or more counts support this clonotype. The germline CDR1 and CDR2 sequences are MNHNS and SASEGT. The V segment lost 6 bases and the J segment 3 bases; nucleotides outside the gene matches: 1. CDR3 size: 14 residues. The V gene is TRBV6-1, the J gene TRBJ2-7, with 14 bases that match TRBD2. Sequencing was carried out using memory T cells sorted from blood. The sequence was obtained from a man in his late teens or twenties in good health. The CDR3 DNA sequence: TGTGCCAGCAGAGGGACTAGCGGGAGCTACGAGCAGTACTTC. This translates into CASRGTSGSYEQYF.